The rows below give T cell receptor beta chains drawn from one sample of a study of STAT5B mutations in CD4+ large granular lymphocyte leukemia. Libraries were prepared by immunoSEQ multiplex PCR; TCRdb keeps only in-frame clonotypes and omits some of them. Among under 50,000 clones listed, 65% to 85% were seen once. The sequenced sample consisted of CD4+ T cells from blood buffy coats. The receptors shown here come from a human donor in good health. The conserved cysteine and the conserved F or W are not part of the CDR3 here. Expanded clones get a size class; other rows say once, few or many, or leave the size out.

v_call: TRBV7-5
j_call: TRBJ2-3
clone_size: -
cdr3_aa: VPSLRRDRGFWPSTDTQY

v_call: TRBV6-1
j_call: TRBJ1-5
clone_size: -
cdr3_aa: ASRSGQVNQPQH

v_call: TRBV5-1
j_call: TRBJ2-1
clone_size: -
cdr3_aa: ASSSTGDGYNEQF

v_call: TRBV9
j_call: TRBJ1-5
clone_size: once
cdr3_aa: ASSVDTSQPQH

v_call: TRBV2
j_call: TRBJ1-5
clone_size: -
cdr3_aa: ASDGGGLRNQPQH

v_call: TRBV9
j_call: TRBJ2-1
clone_size: once
cdr3_aa: ASSVGQNNEQF

v_call: TRBV6-5
j_call: TRBJ1-1
clone_size: -
cdr3_aa: ASMRGLGTEAF

v_call: TRBV2
j_call: TRBJ2-5
clone_size: -
cdr3_aa: ASRPDSQETQY

v_call: TRBV15
j_call: TRBJ1-4
clone_size: once
cdr3_aa: ATSGGQAATNEKLF

v_call: TRBV5-1
j_call: TRBJ2-1
clone_size: once
cdr3_aa: ASSSDRRGGNRVHNEQF

v_call: TRBV4-1
j_call: TRBJ2-3
clone_size: once
cdr3_aa: ASSRDYPSTDTQY

v_call: TRBV5-4
j_call: TRBJ2-1
clone_size: -
cdr3_aa: ASSLNLDRTGGIYEQF

v_call: TRBV7-2
j_call: TRBJ2-5
clone_size: -
cdr3_aa: ASSTRGRETQY